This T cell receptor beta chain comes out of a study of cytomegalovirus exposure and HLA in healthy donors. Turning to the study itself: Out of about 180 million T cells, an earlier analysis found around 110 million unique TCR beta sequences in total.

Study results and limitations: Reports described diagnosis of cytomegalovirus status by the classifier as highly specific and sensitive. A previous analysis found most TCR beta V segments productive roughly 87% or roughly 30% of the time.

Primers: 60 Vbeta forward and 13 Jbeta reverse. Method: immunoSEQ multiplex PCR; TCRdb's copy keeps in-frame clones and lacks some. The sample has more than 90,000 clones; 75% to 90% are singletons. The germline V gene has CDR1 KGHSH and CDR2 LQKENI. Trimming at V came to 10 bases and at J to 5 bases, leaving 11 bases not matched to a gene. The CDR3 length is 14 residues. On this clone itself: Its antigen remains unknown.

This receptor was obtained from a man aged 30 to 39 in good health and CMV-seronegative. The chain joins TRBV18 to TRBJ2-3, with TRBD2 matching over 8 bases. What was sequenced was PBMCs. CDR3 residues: CATGGVRGEDTQYF. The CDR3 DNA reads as TGTGCCACCGGGGGGGTCCGGGGCGAAGATACGCAGTATTTT.